The 13 T cell receptor beta chains given below trace back to one sample, sequenced in a study of T cell responses to AZD1222 COVID-19 vaccine. TCRdb's copy holds only in-frame clones and misses some; the assay was immunoSEQ multiplex PCR. The table has 150,000 to 200,000 clones, almost 95% seen once. This material consisted of peripheral blood, taken on day 0 of AZD1222 vaccination. The source is an adult in good health.

The chain links TRBV27 to TRBJ2-5; 10 bases match TRBD2. Germline V gene data show CDR1 as MNHEY and CDR2 as SMNVEV (reference sequence). The CDR3 consists of 20 residues. The V and J ends lost 2 bases and 10 bases, in that order; junction bases with no gene match: 25. Here the CDR3 reads CASSLRVLGQRTSGTGDQYF. Here the CDR3 DNA reads TGTGCCAGCAGTTTAAGGGTCTTGGGACAAAGGACTAGCGGAACCGGGGACCAGTACTTC.

This chain connects TRBV12-3 or TRBV12-4 to TRBJ1-1; D not resolved. The CDR3 totals 13 residues. V lost 7 bases and J 1 base, leaving 10 bases between the germline ends. The CDR3 loop is CASTPGPNTEAFF. CDR3 in DNA: TGTGCCAGCACCCCCGGGCCGAACACTGAAGCTTTCTTT.

This clone has a single count. The J gene is TRBJ2-2, the V gene TRBV2; possibly TRBD2 for D (7 bases). The germline V gene encodes CDR1 SNHLY and CDR2 FYNNEI. V was trimmed by 5 bases and J by 4 bases, leaving 14 bases between them. This CDR3 region has 15 residues. The CDR3 DNA is TGTGCCAGCAGTAAGGGGGGGCTGAGCACCGGGGAGCTGTTTTTT. Translation: CASSKGGLSTGELFF.

This rearrangement joins TRBV6-5 to TRBJ2-3, with TRBD1 as a possible D gene (5 bases). This CDR3 is built from 14 residues. Trimming removed 7 bases at V and 1 base at J, with 12 bases between. Germline V CDR1 and CDR2: MNHEY, SVGAGI. The CDR3 bases are TGTGCCAGCAATGGGGCCTGGGGCACAGATACGCAGTATTTT. Its protein is CASNGAWGTDTQYF.

V usage is TRBV14 and J usage is TRBJ1-4; 10 nucleotides align to TRBD1. Trimming cost V 4 bases and J 6 bases; bases outside gene matches: 11. This CDR3 region has 17 residues. CDR1 is SGHDN and CDR2 is FVKESK in the germline V gene. The CDR3 loop reads CASSPFPGTGVDEKLFF. In DNA form, the CDR3 reads TGTGCCAGCAGCCCCTTCCCCGGGACAGGGGTGGATGAAAAACTGTTTTTT.

This clone was seen just once. This sequence joins TRBV27 and TRBJ1-1; D unresolved. This CDR3 comprises 13 residues. Germline V gives CDR1 MNHEY, CDR2 SMNVEV (reference sequence). The V end was cut by 1 base, the J end by 4 bases, with 7 bases between. In DNA, the CDR3 is TGTGCCAGCAGTTTATTCTCCACCACTGAAGCTTTCTTT. Translating gives CASSLFSTTEAFF.

CDR3 region: CASRGTGTGLYEQYF. The CDR3 bases are TGTGCCAGCAGAGGGACCGGGACGGGTCTCTACGAGCAGTACTTC. The chain recombines TRBV6-5 with TRBJ2-7, with D perhaps TRBD1 or TRBD2 (5 bases each). Germline V lookup: CDR1 MNHEY, CDR2 SVGAGI. The CDR3 sequence is 15 residues long. The V and J ends lost 6 bases and 3 bases respectively, with 18 bases between them.

This chain links TRBV29-1 with TRBJ2-7; TRBD1 agrees at 7 bases. Germline V gene data show CDR1 as SQVTM and CDR2 as ANQGSEA. V dropped 4 bases and J dropped 3; count of bases not matched to a gene: 6. The CDR3 length is 13 residues. For the CDR3, the DNA is TGCAGCGTTGTGGTTTCAGGGGGCTACGAGCAGTACTTC. Its translation is CSVVVSGGYEQYF.

This chain joins TRBV28 and TRBJ1-1; D gene uncertain. This CDR3 region has 12 residues. CDR1 MDHEN and CDR2 SYDVKM come from the germline V gene. Trimming removed 6 bases at V and 3 bases at J, with 8 bases between. CDR3 DNA: TGTGCCAGCAGGGAACAAGACACTGAAGCTTTCTTT. Translating gives CASREQDTEAFF.

The rearrangement uses TRBV6-6 and TRBJ1-3, with D uncertain. The germline V and J ends were trimmed by 3 bases and 0 bases, with 12 bases remaining between them. The germline CDR1 and CDR2 sequences are MNHNY and SVGAGI (reference sequence). The CDR3 sequence is 16 residues long. CDR3 amino acids: CASSYYGRVSGNTIYF. CDR3 sequence (DNA): TGTGCCAGCAGTTATTACGGGCGGGTCTCTGGAAACACCATATATTTT.

This chain joins TRBV2 and TRBJ2-5, with unresolved D. V lost 6 bases and J 5 bases, leaving 13 bases between the germline ends. The germline V gene encodes CDR1 SNHLY and CDR2 FYNNEI. This CDR3 comprises 13 residues. This CDR3 is CASRGNKRETQYF. For the CDR3, the DNA is TGTGCCAGCAGGGGTAATAAACGGGAGACCCAGTACTTC.

This clone was found once. The chain has TRBV21-1 and TRBJ2-5; the D segment call TRBD2 is taken from the table without a DNA check. TRBV21-1 is classified as a pseudogene. This CDR3 spans 17 amino acids. This CDR3 reads CASSKWPRRGNQETQYF. DNA of the CDR3: TGTGCCAGCAGCAAATGGCCACGGCGGGGGAACCAAGAGACCCAGTACTTC.

As concerns this clone: This sample also contains other DNA sequences that code for the same CDR3. The chain links TRBV7-3 to TRBJ1-5; D remains unclear. V was pared by 2 bases and J by 5 bases, with 7 bases between. The CDR3 consists of 13 residues. From germline, CDR1 is SGHTA and CDR2 FQGTGA. In DNA form, the CDR3 reads TGTGCCAGCAGCTTAGGGGTAGATCAGCCCCAGCATTTT. As protein: CASSLGVDQPQHF. The full variable domain, rest sourced from reference TRBV7-3 and TRBJ1-5, is GAGVSQTPSNKVTEKGKYVELRCDPISGHTALYWYRQSLGQGPEFLIYFQGTGAADDSGLPNDRFFAVRPEGSVSTLKIQRTERGDSAVYLCASSLGVDQPQHFGDGTRLSIL.